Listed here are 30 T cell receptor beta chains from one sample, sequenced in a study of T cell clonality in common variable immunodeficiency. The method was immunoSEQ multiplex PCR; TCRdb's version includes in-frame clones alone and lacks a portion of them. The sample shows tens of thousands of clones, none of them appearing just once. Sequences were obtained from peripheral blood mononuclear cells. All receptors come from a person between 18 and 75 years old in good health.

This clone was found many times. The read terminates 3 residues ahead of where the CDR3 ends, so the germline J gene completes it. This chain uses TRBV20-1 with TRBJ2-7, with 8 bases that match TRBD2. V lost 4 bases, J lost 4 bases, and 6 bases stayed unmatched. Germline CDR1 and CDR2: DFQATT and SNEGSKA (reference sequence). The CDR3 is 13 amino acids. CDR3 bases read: TGCAGTGCTACGGGACTAGGCTTATACGAG. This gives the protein CSATGLGLYE. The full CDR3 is CSATGLGLYEQYF.

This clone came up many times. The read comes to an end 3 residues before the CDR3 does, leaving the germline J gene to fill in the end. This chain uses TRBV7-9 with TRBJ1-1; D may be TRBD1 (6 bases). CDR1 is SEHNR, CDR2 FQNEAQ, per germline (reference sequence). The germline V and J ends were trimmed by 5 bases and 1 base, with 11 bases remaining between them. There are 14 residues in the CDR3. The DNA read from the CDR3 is TGTGCCAGCAGCAACGAGGGACAGAACACTGAA. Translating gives CASSNEGQNTE. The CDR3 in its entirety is CASSNEGQNTEAFF.

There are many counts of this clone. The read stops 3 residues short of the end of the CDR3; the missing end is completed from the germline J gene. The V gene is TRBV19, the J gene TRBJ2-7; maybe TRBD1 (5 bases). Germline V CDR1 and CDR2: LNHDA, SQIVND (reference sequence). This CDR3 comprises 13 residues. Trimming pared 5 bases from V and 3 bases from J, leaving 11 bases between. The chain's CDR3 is CASSLDTNYEQYF. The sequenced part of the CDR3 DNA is TGTGCCAGTAGTTTGGACACTAACTACGAG.

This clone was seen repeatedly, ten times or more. Incomplete CDR3 DNA: TGCAGTGCTAGAGAGATTCGCGGGATGAAGGGCTTGGGGACC. It translates to CSAREIRGMKGLGT. The CDR3 in full is CSAREIRGMKGLGTQYF. The chain combines TRBV20-1 with TRBJ2-5; tentative D call: TRBD2 (6 bases). The sequence runs out 3 residues before the end of the CDR3; the remainder is reconstructed from the germline J gene. V was cut by 0 bases and J by 7 bases, with 24 bases left in between. This CDR3 region has 17 residues. Germline V CDR1 and CDR2: DFQATT, SNEGSKA (reference sequence).

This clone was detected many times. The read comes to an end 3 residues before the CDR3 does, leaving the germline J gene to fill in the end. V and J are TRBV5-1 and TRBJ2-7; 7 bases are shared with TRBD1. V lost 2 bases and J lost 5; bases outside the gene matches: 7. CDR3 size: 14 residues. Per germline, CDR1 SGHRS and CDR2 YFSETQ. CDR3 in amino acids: CASSFADRSHEQYF. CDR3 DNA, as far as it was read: TGCGCCAGCAGCTTCGCGGACAGGTCCCACGAG.

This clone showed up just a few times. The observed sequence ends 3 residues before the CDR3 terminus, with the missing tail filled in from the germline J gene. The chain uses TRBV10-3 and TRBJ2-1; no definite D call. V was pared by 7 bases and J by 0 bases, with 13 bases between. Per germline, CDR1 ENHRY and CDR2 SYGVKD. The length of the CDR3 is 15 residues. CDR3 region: CAIKGLSDSYNEQFF. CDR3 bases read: TGTGCCATCAAAGGGCTCTCCGACTCCTACAATGAG.

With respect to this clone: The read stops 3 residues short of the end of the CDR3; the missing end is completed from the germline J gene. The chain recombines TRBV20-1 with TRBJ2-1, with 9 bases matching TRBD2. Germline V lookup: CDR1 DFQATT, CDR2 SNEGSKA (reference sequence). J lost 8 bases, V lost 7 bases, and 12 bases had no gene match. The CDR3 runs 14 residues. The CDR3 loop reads CSGVGLAGIHEQFF. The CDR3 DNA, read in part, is TGCAGTGGCGTGGGGCTAGCGGGGATCCATGAG.

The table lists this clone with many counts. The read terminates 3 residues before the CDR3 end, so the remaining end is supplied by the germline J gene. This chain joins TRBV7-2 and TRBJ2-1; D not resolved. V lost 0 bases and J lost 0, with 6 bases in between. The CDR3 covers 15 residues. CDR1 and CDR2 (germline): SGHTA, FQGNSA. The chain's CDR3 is CASSLAAYSYNEQFF. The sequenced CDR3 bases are TGTGCCAGCAGCTTAGCAGCCTACTCCTACAATGAG.

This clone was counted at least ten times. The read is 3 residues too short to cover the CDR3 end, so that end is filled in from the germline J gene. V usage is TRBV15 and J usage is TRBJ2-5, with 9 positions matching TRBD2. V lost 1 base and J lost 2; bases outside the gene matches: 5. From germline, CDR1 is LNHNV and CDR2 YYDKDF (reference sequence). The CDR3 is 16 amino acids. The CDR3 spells CATSRGIAGAQETQYF. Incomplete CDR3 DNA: TGTGCCACCAGCAGAGGGATAGCGGGGGCACAAGAGACC.

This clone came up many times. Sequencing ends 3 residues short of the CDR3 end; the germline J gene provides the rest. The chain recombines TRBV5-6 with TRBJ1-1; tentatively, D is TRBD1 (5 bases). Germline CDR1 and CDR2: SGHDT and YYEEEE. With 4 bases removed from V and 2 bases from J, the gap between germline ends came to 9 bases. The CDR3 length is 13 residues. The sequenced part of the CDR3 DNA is TGTGCCAGCAGCCTGACAGTTAACACTGAA. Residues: CASSLTVNTE. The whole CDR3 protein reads CASSLTVNTEAFF.

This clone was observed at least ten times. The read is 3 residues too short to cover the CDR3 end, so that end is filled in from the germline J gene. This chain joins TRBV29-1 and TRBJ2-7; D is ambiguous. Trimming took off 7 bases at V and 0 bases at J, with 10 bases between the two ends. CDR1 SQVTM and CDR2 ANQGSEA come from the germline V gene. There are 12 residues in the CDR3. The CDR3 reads CSATDSSYEQYF. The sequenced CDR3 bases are TGCAGCGCCACTGATAGCTCCTACGAG.

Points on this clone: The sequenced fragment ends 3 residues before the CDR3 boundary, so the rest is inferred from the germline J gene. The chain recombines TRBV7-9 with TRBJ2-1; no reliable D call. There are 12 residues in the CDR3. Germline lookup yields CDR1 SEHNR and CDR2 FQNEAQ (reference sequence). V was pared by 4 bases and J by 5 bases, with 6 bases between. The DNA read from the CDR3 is TGTGCCAGCAGCTCTAGAAACAATGAG. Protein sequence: CASSSRNNE. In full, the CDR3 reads CASSSRNNEQFF.

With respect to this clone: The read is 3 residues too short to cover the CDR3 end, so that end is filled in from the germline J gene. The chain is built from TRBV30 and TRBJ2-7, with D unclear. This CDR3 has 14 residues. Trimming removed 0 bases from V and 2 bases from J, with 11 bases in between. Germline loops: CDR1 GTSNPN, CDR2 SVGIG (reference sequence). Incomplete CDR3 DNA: TGTGCCTGGAGTGTACTGGGCAGAACCTACGAG. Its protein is CAWSVLGRTYE. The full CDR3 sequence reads CAWSVLGRTYEQYF.

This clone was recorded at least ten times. The CDR3 spells CASSAIERTDTQYF. The DNA read from the CDR3 is TGTGCCAGCTCAGCAATAGAACGGACAGATACG. The gene calls are TRBV18 and TRBJ2-3; the D is unclear. The read stops 3 residues short of the end of the CDR3; the missing end is completed from the germline J gene. V was trimmed by 5 bases and J by 3 bases, leaving 12 bases between them. CDR1 KGHSH and CDR2 LQKENI come from the germline V gene. The CDR3 is 14 amino acids.

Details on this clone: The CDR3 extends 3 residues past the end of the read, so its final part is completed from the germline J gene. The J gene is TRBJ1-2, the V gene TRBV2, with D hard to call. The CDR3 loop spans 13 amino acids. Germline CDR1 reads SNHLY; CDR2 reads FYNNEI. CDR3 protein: CASRPLYTDTYTF. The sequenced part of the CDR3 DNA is TGTGCCAGCAGACCCCTTTACACAGATACC.

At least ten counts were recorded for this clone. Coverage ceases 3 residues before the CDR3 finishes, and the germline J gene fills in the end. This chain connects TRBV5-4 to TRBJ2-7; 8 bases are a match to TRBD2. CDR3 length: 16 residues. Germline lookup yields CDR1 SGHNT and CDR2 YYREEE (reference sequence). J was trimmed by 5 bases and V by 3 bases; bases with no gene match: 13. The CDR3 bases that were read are TGTGCCAGCAGCTCGGTTTTGGGACTAGAGATTCACGAG. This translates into CASSSVLGLEIHE. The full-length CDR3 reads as CASSSVLGLEIHEQYF.

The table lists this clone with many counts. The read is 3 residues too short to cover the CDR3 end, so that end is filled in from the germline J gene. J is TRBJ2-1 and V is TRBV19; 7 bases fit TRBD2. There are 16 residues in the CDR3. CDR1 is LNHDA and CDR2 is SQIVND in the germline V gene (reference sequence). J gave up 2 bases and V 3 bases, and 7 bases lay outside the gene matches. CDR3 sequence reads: CASSIKSGTPYNEQFF. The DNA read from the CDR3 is TGTGCCAGTAGTATTAAAAGCGGGACCCCCTACAATGAG.

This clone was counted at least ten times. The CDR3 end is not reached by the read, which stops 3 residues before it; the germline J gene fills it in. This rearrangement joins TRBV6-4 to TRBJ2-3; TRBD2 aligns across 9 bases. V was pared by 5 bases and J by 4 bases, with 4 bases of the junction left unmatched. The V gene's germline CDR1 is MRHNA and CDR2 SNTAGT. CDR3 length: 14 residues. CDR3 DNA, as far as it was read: TGTGCCAGCAGTTTAGCGGGAGACTCAGATACG. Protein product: CASSLAGDSDT. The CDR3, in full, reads CASSLAGDSDTQYF.

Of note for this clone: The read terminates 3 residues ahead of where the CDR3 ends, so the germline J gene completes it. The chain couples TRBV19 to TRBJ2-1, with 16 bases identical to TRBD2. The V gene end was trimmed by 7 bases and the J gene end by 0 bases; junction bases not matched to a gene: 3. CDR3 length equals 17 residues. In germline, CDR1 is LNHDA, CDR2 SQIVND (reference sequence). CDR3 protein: CASKGLAGGSSYNEQFF. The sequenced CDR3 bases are TGTGCCAGTAAGGGACTAGCGGGAGGGAGCTCCTACAATGAG.

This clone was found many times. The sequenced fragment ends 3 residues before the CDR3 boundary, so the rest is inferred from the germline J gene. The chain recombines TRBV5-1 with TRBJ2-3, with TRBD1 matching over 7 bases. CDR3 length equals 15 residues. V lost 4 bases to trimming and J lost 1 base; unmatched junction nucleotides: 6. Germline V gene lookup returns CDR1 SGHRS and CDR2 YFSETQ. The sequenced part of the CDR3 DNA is TGCGCCAGCAGCAAGGTAGGACAGGGCACAGATACG. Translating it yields CASSKVGQGTDT. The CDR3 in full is CASSKVGQGTDTQYF.

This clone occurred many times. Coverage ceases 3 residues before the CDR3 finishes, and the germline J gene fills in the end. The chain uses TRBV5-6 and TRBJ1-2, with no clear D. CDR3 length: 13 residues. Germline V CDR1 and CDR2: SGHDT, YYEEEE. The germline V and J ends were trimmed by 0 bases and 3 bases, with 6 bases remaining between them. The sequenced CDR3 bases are TGTGCCAGCAGCTTGGCGCAGGACTATGGC. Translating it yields CASSLAQDYG. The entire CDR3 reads CASSLAQDYGYTF.

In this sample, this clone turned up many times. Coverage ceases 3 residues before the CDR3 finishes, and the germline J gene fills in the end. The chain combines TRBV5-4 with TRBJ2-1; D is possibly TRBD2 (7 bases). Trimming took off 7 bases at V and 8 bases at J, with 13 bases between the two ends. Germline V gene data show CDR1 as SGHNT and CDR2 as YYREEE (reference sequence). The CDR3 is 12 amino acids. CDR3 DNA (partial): TGTGCCAGCGGGAGGGGGATCGATGAG. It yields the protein CASGRGIDE. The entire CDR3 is CASGRGIDEQFF.

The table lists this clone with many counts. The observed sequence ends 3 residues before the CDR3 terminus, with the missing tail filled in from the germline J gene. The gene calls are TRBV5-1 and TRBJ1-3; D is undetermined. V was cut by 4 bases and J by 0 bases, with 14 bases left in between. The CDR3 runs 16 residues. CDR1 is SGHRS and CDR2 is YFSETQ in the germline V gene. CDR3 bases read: TGCGCCAGCAGCATGGACTTTTCCAACTCTGGAAACACC. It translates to CASSMDFSNSGNT. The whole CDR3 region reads CASSMDFSNSGNTIYF.

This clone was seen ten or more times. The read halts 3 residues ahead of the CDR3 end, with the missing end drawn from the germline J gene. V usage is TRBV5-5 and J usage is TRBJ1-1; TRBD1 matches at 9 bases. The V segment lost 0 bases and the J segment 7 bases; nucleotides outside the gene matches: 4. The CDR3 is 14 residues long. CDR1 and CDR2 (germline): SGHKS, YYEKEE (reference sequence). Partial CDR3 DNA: TGTGCCAGCAGCTTGGGACAGGGGGATGATGAA. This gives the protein CASSLGQGDDE. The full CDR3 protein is CASSLGQGDDEAFF.

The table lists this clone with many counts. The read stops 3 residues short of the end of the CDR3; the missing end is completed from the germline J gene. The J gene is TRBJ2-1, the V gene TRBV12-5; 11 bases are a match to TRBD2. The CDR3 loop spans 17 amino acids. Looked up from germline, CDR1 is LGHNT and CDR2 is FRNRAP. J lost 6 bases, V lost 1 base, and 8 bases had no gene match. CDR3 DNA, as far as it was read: TGTGCTAGTGGTTTGGCCCCCGGGCTAGCGGGGGGCAATGAG. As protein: CASGLAPGLAGGNE. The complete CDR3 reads CASGLAPGLAGGNEQFF.

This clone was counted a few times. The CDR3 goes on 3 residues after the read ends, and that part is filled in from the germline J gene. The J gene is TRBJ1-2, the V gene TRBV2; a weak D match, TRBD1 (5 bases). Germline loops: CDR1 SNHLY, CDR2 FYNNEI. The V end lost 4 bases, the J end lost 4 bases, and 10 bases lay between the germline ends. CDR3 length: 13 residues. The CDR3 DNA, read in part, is TGTGCCAGCAGTGTAGGGGTCCGCTATGGC. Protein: CASSVGVRYG. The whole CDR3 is CASSVGVRYGYTF.

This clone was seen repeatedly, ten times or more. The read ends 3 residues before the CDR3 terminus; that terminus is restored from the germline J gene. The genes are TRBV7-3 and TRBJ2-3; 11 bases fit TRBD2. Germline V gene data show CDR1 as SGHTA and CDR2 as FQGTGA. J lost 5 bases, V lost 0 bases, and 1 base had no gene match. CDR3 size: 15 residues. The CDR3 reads CASSLTGTSGDTQYF. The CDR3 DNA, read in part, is TGTGCCAGCAGCTTAACGGGGACTAGCGGAGATACG.

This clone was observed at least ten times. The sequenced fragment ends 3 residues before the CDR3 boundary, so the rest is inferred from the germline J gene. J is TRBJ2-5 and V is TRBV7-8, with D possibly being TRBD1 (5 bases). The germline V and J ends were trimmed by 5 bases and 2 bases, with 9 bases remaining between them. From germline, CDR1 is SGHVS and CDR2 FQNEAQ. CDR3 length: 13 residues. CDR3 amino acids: CASSIDSQETQYF. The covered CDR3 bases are TGTGCCAGCAGCATTGACAGTCAAGAGACC.

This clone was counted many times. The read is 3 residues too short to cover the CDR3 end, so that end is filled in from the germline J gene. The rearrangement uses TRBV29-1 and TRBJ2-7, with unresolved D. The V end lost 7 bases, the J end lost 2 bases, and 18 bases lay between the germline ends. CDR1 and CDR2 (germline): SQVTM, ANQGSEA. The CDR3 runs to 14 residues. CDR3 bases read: TGCAGCGCCTTGATTGGTGGCGGAGCCTACGAG. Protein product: CSALIGGGAYE. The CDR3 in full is CSALIGGGAYEQYF.

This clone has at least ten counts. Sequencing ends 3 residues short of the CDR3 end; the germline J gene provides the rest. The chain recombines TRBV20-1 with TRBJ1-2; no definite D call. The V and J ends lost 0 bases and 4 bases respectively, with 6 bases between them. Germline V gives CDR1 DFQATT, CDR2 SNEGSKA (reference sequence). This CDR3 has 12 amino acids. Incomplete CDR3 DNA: TGCAGTGCTAGAGATAGATTCTATGGC. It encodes CSARDRFYG. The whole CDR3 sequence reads CSARDRFYGYTF.